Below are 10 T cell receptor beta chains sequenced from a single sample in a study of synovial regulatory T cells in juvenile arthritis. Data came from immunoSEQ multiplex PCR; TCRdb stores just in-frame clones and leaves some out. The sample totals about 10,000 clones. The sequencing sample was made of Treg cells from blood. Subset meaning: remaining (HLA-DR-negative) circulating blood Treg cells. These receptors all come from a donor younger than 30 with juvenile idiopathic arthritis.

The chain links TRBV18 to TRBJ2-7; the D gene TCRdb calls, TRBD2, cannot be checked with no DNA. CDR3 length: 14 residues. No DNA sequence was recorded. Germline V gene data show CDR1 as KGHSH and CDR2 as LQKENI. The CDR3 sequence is CASSPGTGDYEQYF. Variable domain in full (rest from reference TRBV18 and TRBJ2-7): NAGVMQNPRHLVRRRGQEARLRCSPMKGHSHVYWYRQLPEEGLKFMVYLQKENIIDESGMPKERFSAEFPKEGPSILRIQQVVRGDSAAYFCASSPGTGDYEQYFGPGTRLTVT.

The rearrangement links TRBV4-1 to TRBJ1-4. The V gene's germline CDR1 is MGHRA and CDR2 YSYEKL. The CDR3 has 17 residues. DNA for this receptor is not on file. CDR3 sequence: CASSQHLGVSANEKLFF.

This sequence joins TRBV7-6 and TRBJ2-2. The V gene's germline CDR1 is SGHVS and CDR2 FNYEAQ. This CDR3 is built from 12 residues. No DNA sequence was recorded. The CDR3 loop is CASSLGPGELFF.

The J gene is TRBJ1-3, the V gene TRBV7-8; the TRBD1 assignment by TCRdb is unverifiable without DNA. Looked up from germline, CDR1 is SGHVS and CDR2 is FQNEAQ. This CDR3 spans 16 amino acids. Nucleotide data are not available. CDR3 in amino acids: CASSLAGQGWRNTIYF.

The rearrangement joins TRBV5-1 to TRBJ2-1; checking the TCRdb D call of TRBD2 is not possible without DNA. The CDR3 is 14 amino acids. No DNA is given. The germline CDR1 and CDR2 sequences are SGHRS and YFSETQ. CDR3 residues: CASRGRDPGNEQFF.

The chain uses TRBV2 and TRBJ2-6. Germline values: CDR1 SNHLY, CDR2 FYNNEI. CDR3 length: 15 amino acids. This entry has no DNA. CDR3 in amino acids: CASTMGNSGANVLTF. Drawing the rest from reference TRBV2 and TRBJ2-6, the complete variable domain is EPEVTQTPSHQVTQMGQEVILRCVPISNHLYFYWYRQILGQKVEFLVSFYNNEISEKSEIFDDQFSVERPDGSNFTLKIRSTKLEDSAMYFCASTMGNSGANVLTFGAGSRLTVL.

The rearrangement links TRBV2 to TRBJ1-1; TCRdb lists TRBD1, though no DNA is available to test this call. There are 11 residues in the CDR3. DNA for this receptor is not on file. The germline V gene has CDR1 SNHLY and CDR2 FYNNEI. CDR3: CASRQDTEAFF.

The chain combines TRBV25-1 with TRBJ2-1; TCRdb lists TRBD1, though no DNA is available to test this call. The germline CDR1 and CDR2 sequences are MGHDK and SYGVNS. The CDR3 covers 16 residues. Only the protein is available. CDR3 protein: CASSERGGQGANEQFF.

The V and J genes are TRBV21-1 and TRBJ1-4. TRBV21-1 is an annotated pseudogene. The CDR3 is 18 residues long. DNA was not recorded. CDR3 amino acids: CASSKAFDWFLSNEKLFF.

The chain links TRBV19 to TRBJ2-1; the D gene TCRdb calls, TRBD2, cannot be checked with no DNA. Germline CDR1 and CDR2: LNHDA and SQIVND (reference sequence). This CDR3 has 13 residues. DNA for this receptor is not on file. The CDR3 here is CASRLAGSDEQFF.